The rows below give T cell receptor beta chains drawn from one sample of a study of regulatory T cells in long-lasting Graves disease. TCRdb processed the multiplex PCR reads anew with MiXCR; each CDR3 protein has one entry. Of more than 300,000 distinct CDR3 sequences in the sample, about 18% were seen once. The sample consisted of peripheral blood mononuclear cells (PBMCs), taken when the disease was refractory, from a patient treated with antithyroid drugs. Receptor source: a female donor with Graves disease. Each CDR3 is given with its conserved first and last residue.

14,TRBV7-9,CASTPPGPGREQYF
11,TRBV3-1,CASTLGRGLHF
15,TRBV6-1,CASSGRTNLNTEAFF
13,TRBV6-1,CASSTRPGYEQYF
15,TRBV7-8,CASSPGPSGNQPQHF
12,TRBV3-1,CASSLGQGPAAF
14,TRBV5-1,CASSPGTGLDEQYF
16,TRBV2,CASRETGDSGANVLTF
15,TRBV3-1,CASSIRQGFGEKLFF
18,TRBV5-1,CASRRGLAGALESYEQYF
18,TRBV5-1,CASSSPMGGSSGANVLTF
14,TRBV5-1,CASSLTAMNTEAFF
14,TRBV11-3,CASSQQGAENIQYF
14,TRBV2,CASSEGQGGNTIYF
15,TRBV13,CASSQLGANNYGYTF
13,TRBV7-2,CASSFGMAETQYF
17,TRBV3-1,CASSQWRGQGAWTEAFF
13,TRBV24-1,CATSDLSGAGYTF
15,TRBV3-1,CASSPRDYKTGELFF